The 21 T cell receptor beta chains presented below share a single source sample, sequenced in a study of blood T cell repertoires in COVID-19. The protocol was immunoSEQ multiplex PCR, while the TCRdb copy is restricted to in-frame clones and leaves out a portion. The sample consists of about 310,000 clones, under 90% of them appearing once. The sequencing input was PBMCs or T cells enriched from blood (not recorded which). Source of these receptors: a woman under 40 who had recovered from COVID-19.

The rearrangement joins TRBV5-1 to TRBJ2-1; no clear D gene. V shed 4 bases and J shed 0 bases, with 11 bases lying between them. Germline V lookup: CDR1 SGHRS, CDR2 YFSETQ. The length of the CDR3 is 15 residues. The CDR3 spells CASSAVSSSYNEQFF. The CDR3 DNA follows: TGCGCCAGCAGCGCCGTCTCGAGCTCCTACAATGAGCAGTTCTTC.

CDR3 loop: CATLGEAGTNTGELFF. The CDR3 nucleotides read TGTGCCACCTTGGGTGAGGCAGGGACGAACACCGGGGAGCTGTTTTTT. The chain carries TRBV10-3 and TRBJ2-2; perhaps TRBD1 as D (5 bases). This CDR3 is built from 16 residues. V lost 10 bases, J lost 0 bases, and 18 bases lay in between. Per the germline V gene, CDR1 is ENHRY and CDR2 is SYGVKD.

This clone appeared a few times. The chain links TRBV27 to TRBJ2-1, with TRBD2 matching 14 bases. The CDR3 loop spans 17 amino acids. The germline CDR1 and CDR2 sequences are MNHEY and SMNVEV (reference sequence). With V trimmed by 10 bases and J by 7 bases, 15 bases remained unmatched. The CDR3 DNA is TGTGCCACCTCAGGGACTAGCGGGAGTCTCTTCTTAAATGAGCAGTTCTTC. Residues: CATSGTSGSLFLNEQFF.

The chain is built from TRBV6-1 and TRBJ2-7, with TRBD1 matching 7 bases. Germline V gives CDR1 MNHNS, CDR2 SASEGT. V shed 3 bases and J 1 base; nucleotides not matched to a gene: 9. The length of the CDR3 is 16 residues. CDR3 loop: CASSEDLLTGSYEQYF. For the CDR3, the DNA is TGTGCCAGCAGTGAGGATTTACTGACAGGGTCCTACGAGCAGTACTTC.

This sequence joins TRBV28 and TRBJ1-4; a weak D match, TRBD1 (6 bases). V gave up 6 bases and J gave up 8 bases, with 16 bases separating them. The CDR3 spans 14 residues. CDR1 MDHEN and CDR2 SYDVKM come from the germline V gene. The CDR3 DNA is TGTGCCAGCAGCGAAAGGGGGAATGGAGAAAAACTGTTTTTT. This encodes CASSERGNGEKLFF.

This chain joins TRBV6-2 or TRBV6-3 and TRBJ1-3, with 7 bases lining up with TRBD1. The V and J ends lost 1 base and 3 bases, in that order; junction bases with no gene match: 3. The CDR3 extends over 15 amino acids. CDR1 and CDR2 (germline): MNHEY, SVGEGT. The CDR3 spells CASSYFDRVGNTIYF. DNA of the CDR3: TGTGCCAGCAGTTACTTCGACAGGGTTGGAAACACCATATATTTT.

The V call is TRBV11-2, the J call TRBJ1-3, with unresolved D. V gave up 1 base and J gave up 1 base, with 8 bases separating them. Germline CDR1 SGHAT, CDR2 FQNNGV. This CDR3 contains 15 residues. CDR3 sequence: CASSLGGGSGNTIYF. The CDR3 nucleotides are TGTGCCAGCAGCTTAGGCGGTGGGTCTGGAAACACCATATATTTT.

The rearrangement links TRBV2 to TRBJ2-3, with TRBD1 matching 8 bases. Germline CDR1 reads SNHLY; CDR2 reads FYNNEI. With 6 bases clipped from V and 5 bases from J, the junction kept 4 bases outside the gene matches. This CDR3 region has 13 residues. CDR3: CASSGQGGDTQYF. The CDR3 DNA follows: TGTGCCAGCAGCGGACAGGGCGGAGATACGCAGTATTTT.

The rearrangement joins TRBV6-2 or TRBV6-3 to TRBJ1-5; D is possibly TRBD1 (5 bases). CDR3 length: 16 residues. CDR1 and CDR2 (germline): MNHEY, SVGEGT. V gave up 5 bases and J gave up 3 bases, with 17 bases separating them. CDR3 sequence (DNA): TGTGCCAGCAGTAAACTCCAAGACAGCTACAATCAGCCCCAGCATTTT. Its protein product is CASSKLQDSYNQPQHF.

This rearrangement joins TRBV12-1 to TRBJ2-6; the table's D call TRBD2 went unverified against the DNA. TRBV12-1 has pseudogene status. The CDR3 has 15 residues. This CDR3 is CASSRGESGANVLTF. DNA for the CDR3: TGTGCCAGCAGCAGAGGAGAGTCTGGGGCCAACGTCCTGACTTTC.

DNA of the CDR3: TGTGCCAGCAGCTCGGGGACAGGGGGTTACTACGAGCAGTACTTC. This gives the protein CASSSGTGGYYEQYF. The rearrangement joins TRBV7-2 to TRBJ2-7, with 11 bases identical to TRBD1. Germline CDR1 reads SGHTA; CDR2 reads FQGNSA. The CDR3 runs 15 residues. The ends lost 4 bases at V and 3 bases at J; junction bases unmatched: 5.

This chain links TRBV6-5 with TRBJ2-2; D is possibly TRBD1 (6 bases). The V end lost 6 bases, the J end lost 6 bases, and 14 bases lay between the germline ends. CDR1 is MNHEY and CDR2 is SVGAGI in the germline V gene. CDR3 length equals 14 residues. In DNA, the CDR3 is TGTGCCAGCAGGCCAGGGGTATTTGCCGGGGAGCTGTTTTTT. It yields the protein CASRPGVFAGELFF.

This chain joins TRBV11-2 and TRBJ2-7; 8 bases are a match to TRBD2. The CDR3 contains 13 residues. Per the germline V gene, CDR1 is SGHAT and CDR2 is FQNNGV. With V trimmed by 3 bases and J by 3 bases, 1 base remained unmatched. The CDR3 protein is CASSFAGGYEQYF. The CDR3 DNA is TGTGCCAGCAGCTTTGCGGGGGGCTACGAGCAGTACTTC.

CDR3 in DNA: TGTGCCAGTAGTATAGCTATCAATCAGCCCCAGCATTTT. Encoded protein: CASSIAINQPQHF. The rearrangement uses TRBV19 and TRBJ1-5; D remains unclear. CDR3 length: 13 amino acids. Trimming stripped 1 base from V and 3 bases from J, with 4 bases between. The germline V gene has CDR1 LNHDA and CDR2 SQIVND (reference sequence).

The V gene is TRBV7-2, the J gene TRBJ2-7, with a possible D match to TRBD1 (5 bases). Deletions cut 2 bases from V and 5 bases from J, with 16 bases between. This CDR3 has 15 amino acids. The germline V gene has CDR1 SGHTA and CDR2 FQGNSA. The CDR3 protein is CASSLSYDSIHEQYF. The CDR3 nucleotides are TGTGCCAGCAGCTTAAGTTACGACAGCATCCACGAGCAGTACTTC. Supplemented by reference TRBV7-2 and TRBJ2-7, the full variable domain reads GAGVSQSPSNKVTEKGKDVELRCDPISGHTALYWYRQSLGQGLEFLIYFQGNSAPDKSGLPSDRFSAERTGGSVSTLTIQRTQQEDSAVYLCASSLSYDSIHEQYFGPGTRLTVT.

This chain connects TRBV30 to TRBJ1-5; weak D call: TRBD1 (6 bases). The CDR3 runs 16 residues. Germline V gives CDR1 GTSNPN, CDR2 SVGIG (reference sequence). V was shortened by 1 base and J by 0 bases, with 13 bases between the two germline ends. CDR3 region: CAWSGGQGISNQPQHF. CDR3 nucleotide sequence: TGTGCCTGGAGTGGGGGCCAGGGGATTAGCAATCAGCCCCAGCATTTT. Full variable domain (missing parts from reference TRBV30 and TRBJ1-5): SQTIHQWPATLVQPVGSPLSLECTVEGTSNPNLYWYRQAAGRGLQLLFYSVGIGQISSEVPQNLSASRPQDRQFILSSKKLLLSDSGFYLCAWSGGQGISNQPQHFGDGTRLSIL.

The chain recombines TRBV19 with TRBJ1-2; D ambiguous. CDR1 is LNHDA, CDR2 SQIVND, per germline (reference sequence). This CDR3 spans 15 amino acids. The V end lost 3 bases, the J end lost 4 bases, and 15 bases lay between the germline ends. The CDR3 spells CASSILGGGTYGYTF. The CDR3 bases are TGTGCCAGTAGTATTCTAGGTGGCGGAACCTATGGCTACACCTTC.

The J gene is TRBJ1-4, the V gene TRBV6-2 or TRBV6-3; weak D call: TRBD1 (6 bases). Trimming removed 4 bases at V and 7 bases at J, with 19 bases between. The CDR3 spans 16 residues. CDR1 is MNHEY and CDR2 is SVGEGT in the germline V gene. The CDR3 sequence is CASSFRMTGGGEKLFF. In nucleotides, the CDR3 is TGTGCCAGCAGTTTCCGGATGACAGGAGGAGGTGAAAAACTGTTTTTT.

CDR3 in DNA: TGCGCCAGCAAATCGCAGGGGGCCCGCCAAGAGACCCAGTACTTC. Amino acid sequence: CASKSQGARQETQYF. The J gene is TRBJ2-5, the V gene TRBV5-1; 8 positions match TRBD1. The J segment lost 1 base and the V segment lost 6 bases, leaving 8 bases of the junction unmatched. The CDR3 runs 15 residues. Germline CDR1 and CDR2: SGHRS and YFSETQ.

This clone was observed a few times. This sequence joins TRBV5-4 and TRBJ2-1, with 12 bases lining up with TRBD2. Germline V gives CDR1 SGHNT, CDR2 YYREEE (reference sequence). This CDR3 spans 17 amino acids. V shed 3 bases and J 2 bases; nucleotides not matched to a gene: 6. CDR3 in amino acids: CASSWGTSGRTYNEQFF. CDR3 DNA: TGTGCCAGCAGCTGGGGGACTAGCGGGCGAACCTACAATGAGCAGTTCTTC.

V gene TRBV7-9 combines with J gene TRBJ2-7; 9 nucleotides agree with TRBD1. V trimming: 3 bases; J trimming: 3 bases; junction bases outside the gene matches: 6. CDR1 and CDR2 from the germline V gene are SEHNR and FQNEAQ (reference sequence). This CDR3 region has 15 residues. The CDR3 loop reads CASSLGQGVGYEQYF. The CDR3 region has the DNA TGTGCCAGCAGCTTGGGACAGGGAGTAGGCTACGAGCAGTACTTC.